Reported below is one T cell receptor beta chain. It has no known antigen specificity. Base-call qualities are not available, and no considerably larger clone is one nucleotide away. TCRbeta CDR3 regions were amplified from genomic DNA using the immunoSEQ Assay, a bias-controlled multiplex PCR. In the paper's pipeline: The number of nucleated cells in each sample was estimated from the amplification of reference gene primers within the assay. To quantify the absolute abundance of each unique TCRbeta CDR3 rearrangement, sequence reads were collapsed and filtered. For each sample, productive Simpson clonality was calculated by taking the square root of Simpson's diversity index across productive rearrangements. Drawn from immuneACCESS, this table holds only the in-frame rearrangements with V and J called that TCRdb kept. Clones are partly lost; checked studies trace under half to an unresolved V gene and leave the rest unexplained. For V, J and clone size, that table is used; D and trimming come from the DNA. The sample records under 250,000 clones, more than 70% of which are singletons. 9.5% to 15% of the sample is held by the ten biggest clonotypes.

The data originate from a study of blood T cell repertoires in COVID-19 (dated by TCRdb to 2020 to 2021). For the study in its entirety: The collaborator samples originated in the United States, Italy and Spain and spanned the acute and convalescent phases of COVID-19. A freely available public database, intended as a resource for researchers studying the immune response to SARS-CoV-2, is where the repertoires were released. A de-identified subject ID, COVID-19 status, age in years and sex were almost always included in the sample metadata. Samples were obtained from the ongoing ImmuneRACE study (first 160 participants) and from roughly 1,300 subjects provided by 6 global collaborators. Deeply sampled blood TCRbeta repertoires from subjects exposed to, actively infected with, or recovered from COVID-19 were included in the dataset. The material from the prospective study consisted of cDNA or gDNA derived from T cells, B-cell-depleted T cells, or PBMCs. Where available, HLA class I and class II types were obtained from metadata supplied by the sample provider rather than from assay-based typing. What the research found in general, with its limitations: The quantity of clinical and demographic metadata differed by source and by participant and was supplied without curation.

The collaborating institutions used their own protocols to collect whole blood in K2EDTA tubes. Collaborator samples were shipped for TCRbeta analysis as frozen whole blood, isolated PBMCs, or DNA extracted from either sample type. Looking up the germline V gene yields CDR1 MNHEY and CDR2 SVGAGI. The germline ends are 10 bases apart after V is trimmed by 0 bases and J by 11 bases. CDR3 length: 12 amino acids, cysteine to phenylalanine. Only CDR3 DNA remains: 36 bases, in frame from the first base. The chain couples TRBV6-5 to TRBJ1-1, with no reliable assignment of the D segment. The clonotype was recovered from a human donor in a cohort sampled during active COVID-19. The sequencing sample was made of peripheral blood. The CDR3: CASSYSAGRAFF. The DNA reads TGTGCCAGCAGTTACTCTGCCGGGAGGGCTTTCTTT.